These T cell receptor beta chains were read from a single sample in a study of T cell responses to AZD1222 COVID-19 vaccine. This table comes from immunoSEQ multiplex PCR, and its TCRdb copy is limited to in-frame clones, with some not included. The table has 150,000 to 200,000 clones, under 95% seen once. The specimen was peripheral blood, collected 28 days after the second AZD1222 dose. These receptors all stem from an adult who received the AZD1222 COVID-19 vaccine. The CDR3 runs from the conserved cysteine through the conserved F or W. D genes are given only for firm matches. Where a row states a size, it is once, few, many or the class of an expanded clone; other rows omit it.

D: -
V: TRBV4-1
size: -
J: TRBJ2-1
CDR3: CASSHPGYNEQFF
DNA: TGCGCCAGCAGCCACCCCGGATACAATGAGCAGTTCTTC

D: TRBD1
V: TRBV11-2
size: -
J: TRBJ2-2
CDR3: CASSPRTGVTGELFF
DNA: TGTGCCAGCAGCCCGCGGACAGGGGTCACCGGGGAGCTGTTTTTT

D: -
V: TRBV19
size: -
J: TRBJ1-5
CDR3: CASSILGTSNQPQHF
DNA: TGTGCCAGTAGTATACTCGGGACCAGCAATCAGCCCCAGCATTTT

D: -
V: TRBV7-9
size: -
J: TRBJ1-1
CDR3: CASSPEGVDEAFF
DNA: TGTGCCAGCAGCCCAGAAGGGGTGGATGAAGCTTTCTTT

D: -
V: TRBV18
size: -
J: TRBJ1-1
CDR3: CASSSDRNTEAFF
DNA: TGTGCCAGCTCGTCAGACAGGAACACTGAAGCTTTCTTT

D: TRBD2
V: TRBV2
size: -
J: TRBJ2-1
CDR3: CASRRDYNNEQFF
DNA: TGTGCCAGCAGACGGGACTACAACAATGAGCAGTTCTTC

D: TRBD2
V: TRBV5-1
size: -
J: TRBJ2-1
CDR3: CASSATSGPLGNEQFF
DNA: TGCGCCAGCAGCGCGACTAGCGGCCCCCTAGGGAATGAGCAGTTCTTC

D: -
V: TRBV19
size: -
J: TRBJ2-2
CDR3: CASTQVGRTWAGELFF
DNA: TGTGCCAGTACCCAGGTAGGGAGGACCTGGGCCGGGGAGCTGTTTTTT

D: TRBD1
V: TRBV19
size: -
J: TRBJ1-4
CDR3: CASSWDRANEKLFF
DNA: TGTGCCAGTAGTTGGGACAGGGCTAATGAAAAACTGTTTTTT

D: -
V: TRBV6-5
size: -
J: TRBJ2-2
CDR3: CASSPRGNTGELFF
DNA: TGTGCCAGCAGTCCCCGAGGGAACACCGGGGAGCTGTTTTTT

D: -
V: TRBV5-1
size: -
J: TRBJ2-2
CDR3: CASSSQPNTGELFF
DNA: TGCGCCAGCAGCTCGCAGCCAAACACCGGGGAGCTGTTTTTT

D: -
V: TRBV28
size: -
J: TRBJ1-1
CDR3: CASSLTSGGAGTEAFF
DNA: TGTGCCAGCAGTTTGACTTCTGGGGGGGCGGGGACTGAAGCTTTCTTT

D: TRBD1
V: TRBV6-5
size: -
J: TRBJ1-2
CDR3: CASSYSGQGYYGYTF
DNA: TGTGCCAGCAGTTACTCCGGACAGGGCTACTATGGCTACACCTTC

D: TRBD2
V: TRBV28
size: -
J: TRBJ2-3
CDR3: CASSIASGAPSTDTQYF
DNA: TGTGCCAGCAGCATCGCTAGCGGCGCTCCAAGCACAGATACGCAGTATTTT

D: -
V: TRBV15
size: -
J: TRBJ2-1
CDR3: CATSSKDGGYNEQFF
DNA: TGTGCCACCAGTTCTAAGGACGGAGGATACAATGAGCAGTTCTTC

D: TRBD1
V: TRBV27
size: -
J: TRBJ1-4
CDR3: CASSLSGGRGNEKLFF
DNA: TGTGCCAGCAGTTTATCGGGGGGCAGGGGGAACGAAAAACTGTTTTTT

D: -
V: TRBV28
size: -
J: TRBJ1-1
CDR3: CASSLYGRGNTEAFF
DNA: TGTGCCAGCAGCCTATACGGACGGGGAAACACTGAAGCTTTCTTT

D: -
V: TRBV6-6
size: -
J: TRBJ2-7
CDR3: CATGAGPRYEQYF
DNA: TGTGCCACTGGAGCCGGTCCTAGGTACGAGCAGTACTTC

D: -
V: TRBV6-2/TRBV6-3
size: -
J: TRBJ2-3
CDR3: CASSGGDTQYF
DNA: TGTGCCAGCAGTGGGGGAGATACGCAGTATTTT

D: TRBD1
V: TRBV30
size: -
J: TRBJ1-4
CDR3: CAWSVPSTGSNEKLFF
DNA: TGTGCCTGGAGTGTCCCTTCGACAGGGTCTAATGAAAAACTGTTTTTT

D: TRBD1
V: TRBV7-9
size: -
J: TRBJ2-1
CDR3: CASSPGGQGVYNEQFF
DNA: TGTGCCAGCAGCCCTGGGGGACAGGGTGTCTACAATGAGCAGTTCTTC

D: -
V: TRBV6-5
size: -
J: TRBJ1-2
CDR3: CAGHGDNYGYTF
DNA: TGTGCCGGCCATGGGGACAACTATGGCTACACCTTC

D: -
V: TRBV5-1
size: -
J: TRBJ2-1
CDR3: CASSLGGGSSYNEQFF
DNA: TGCGCCAGCAGCTTGGGAGGAGGGAGCTCCTACAATGAGCAGTTCTTC

D: TRBD1
V: TRBV19
size: -
J: TRBJ1-2
CDR3: CASTSPLTGAANYGYTF
DNA: TGTGCCAGTACCTCCCCCCTGACAGGGGCAGCTAACTATGGCTACACCTTC

D: -
V: TRBV28
size: -
J: TRBJ1-2
CDR3: CASSQTDPGLGYTF
DNA: TGTGCCAGCAGCCAGACGGACCCGGGCTTGGGCTACACCTTC

D: -
V: TRBV9
size: -
J: TRBJ2-7
CDR3: CASSVTSAGAYEQYF
DNA: TGTGCCAGCAGCGTGACAAGCGCGGGCGCCTACGAGCAGTACTTC

D: TRBD1
V: TRBV5-6
size: once
J: TRBJ1-4
CDR3: CASSRDRGVSNEKLFF
DNA: TGTGCCAGCAGCCGGGACAGGGGAGTCTCTAATGAAAAACTGTTTTTT

D: TRBD2
V: TRBV7-9
size: -
J: TRBJ2-1
CDR3: CASSLGSGSPRYNEQFF
DNA: TGTGCCAGCAGCTTGGGTAGCGGGAGCCCCAGGTACAATGAGCAGTTCTTC

D: -
V: TRBV6-2/TRBV6-3
size: -
J: TRBJ1-2
CDR3: CASSGLRSDYGYTF
DNA: TGTGCCAGCAGTGGACTCCGGTCGGACTATGGCTACACCTTC

D: TRBD1
V: TRBV12-3/TRBV12-4
size: -
J: TRBJ1-5
CDR3: CASSPGQGQPQHF
DNA: TGTGCCAGCAGCCCCGGACAGGGCCAGCCCCAGCATTTT

D: TRBD1
V: TRBV5-4
size: -
J: TRBJ1-1
CDR3: CASSSRDRYTEAFF
DNA: TGTGCCAGCAGCTCCCGGGACAGATACACTGAAGCTTTCTTT

D: -
V: TRBV7-9
size: -
J: TRBJ1-6
CDR3: CASRYTGFSGDSPLHF
DNA: TGTGCCAGCAGATATACAGGGTTTTCGGGGGATTCACCCCTCCACTTT